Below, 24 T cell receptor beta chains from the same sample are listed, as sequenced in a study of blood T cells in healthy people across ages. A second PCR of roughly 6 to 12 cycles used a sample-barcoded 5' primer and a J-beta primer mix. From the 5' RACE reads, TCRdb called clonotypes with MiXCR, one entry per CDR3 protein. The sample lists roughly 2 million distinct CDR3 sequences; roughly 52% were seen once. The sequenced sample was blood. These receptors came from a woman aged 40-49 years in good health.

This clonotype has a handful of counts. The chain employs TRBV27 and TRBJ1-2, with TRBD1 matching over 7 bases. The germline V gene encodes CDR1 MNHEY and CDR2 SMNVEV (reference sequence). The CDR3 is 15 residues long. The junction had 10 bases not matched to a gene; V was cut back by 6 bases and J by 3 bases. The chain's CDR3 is CASSLNRGGHYGYTF. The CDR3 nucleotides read TGTGCCAGCAGCCTTAACAGGGGAGGGCACTATGGCTACACCTTC.

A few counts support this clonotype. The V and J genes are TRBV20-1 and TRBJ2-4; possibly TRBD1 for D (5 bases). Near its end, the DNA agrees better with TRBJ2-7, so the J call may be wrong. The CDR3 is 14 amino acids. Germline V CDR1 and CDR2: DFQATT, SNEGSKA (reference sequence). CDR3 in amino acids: CSAKGPHYSAEQYF. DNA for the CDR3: TGCAGTGCAAAGGGGCCCCATTACAGCGCCGAGCAGTACTTC.

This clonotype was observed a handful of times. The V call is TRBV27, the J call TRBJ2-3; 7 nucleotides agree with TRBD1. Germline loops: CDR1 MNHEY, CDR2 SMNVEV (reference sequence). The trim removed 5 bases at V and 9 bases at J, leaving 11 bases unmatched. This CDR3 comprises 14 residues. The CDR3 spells CASSTAGGRGTQYF. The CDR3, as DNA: TGTGCCAGCAGTACCGCAGGGGGAAGGGGGACGCAGTATTTT.

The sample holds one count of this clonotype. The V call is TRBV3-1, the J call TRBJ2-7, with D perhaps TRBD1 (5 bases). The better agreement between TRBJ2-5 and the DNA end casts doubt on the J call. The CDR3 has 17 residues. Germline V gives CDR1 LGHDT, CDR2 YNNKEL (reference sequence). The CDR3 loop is CASSQEGAYQISETQYF. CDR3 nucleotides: TGTGCCAGCAGCCAAGAAGGGGCCTACCAGATTTCAGAGACCCAGTACTTC.

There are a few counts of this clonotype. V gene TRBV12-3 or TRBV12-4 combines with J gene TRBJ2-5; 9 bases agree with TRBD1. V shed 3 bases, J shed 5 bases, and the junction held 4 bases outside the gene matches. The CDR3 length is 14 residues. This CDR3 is CASSFGQGSETQYF. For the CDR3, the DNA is TGTGCCAGCAGTTTTGGACAGGGGAGCGAGACCCAGTACTTC.

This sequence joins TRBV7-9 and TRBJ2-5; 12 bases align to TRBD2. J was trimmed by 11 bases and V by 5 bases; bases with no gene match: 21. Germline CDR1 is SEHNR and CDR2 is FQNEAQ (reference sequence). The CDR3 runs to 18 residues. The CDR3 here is CASSISSGGASLYNEQYF. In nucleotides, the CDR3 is TGTGCCAGCAGCATATCTAGCGGGGGGGCCTCTCTCTACAATGAGCAGTACTTC.

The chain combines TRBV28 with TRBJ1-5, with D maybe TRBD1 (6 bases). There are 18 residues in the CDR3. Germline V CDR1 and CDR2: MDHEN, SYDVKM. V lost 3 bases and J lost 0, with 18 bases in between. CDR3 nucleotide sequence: TGTGCCAGCAGTTTTTACAGGGAACCAGTCTATAGCAATCAGCCCCAGCATTTT. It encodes CASSFYREPVYSNQPQHF. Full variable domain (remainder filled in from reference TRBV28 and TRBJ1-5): DVKVTQSSRYLVKRTGEKVFLECVQDMDHENMFWYRQDPGLGLRLIYFSYDVKMKEKGDIPEGYSVSREKKERFSLILESASTNQTSMYLCASSFYREPVYSNQPQHFGDGTRLSIL.

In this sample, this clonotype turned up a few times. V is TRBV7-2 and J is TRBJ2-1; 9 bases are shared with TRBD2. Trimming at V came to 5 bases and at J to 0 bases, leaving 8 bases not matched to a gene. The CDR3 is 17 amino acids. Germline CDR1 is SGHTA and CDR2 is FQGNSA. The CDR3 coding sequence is TGTGCCAGCAGCCCCAGGGCGGGGGGGAACTCCTACAATGAGCAGTTCTTC. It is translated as CASSPRAGGNSYNEQFF.

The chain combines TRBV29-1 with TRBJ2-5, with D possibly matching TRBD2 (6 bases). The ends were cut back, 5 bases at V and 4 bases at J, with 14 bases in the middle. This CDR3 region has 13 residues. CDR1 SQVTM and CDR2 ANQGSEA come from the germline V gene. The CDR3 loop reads CSVSRRGRETQYF. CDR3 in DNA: TGCAGCGTTAGTCGGCGGGGTAGAGAGACCCAGTACTTC.

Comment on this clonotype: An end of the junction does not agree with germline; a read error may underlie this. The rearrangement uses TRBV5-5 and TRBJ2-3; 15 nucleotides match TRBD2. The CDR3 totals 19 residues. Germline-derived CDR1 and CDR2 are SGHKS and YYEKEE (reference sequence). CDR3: CANSLTGTSGGFGTDTQYF. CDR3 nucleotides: TGTGCCAACAGCTTAACCGGGACTAGCGGGGGGTTCGGGACAGATACGCAGTATTTT.

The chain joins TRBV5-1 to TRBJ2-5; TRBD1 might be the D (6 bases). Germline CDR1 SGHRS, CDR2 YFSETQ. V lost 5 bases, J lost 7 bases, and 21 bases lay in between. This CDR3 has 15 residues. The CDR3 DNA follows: TGCGCCAGCAGAGAGGACACAGGGAATGGGAGGACCCAGTACTTC. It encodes CASREDTGNGRTQYF.

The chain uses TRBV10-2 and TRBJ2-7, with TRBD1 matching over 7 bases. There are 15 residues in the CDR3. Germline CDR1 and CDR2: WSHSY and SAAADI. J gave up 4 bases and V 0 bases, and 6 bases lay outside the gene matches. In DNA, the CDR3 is TGCGCCAGCAGTGAGTCGCGGACAGGAAAATACGAGCAGTACTTC. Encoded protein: CASSESRTGKYEQYF.

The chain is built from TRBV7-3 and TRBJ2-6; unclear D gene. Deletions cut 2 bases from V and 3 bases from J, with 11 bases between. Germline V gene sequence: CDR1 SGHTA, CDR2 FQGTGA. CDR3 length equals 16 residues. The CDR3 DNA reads TGTGCCAGCAGCTTATCGAGTCGAGGTGGGGCCAACGTCCTGACTTTC. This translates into CASSLSSRGGANVLTF.

CDR3 in amino acids: CASSFSGDRSYEQYF. DNA for the CDR3: TGTGCCAGCAGCTTTAGCGGGGACCGCTCCTACGAGCAGTACTTC. This rearrangement joins TRBV12-3 or TRBV12-4 to TRBJ2-7; TRBD2 aligns across 8 bases. V was pared by 6 bases and J by 0 bases, with 7 bases of the junction left unmatched. The CDR3 runs 15 residues.

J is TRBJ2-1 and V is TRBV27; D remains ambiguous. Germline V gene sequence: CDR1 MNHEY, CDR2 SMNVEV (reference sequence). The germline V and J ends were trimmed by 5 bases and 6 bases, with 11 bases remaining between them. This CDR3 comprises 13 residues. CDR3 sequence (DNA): TGTGCCAGCAGTCTCCTGTGGGGCAATGAGCAGTTCTTC. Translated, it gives CASSLLWGNEQFF.

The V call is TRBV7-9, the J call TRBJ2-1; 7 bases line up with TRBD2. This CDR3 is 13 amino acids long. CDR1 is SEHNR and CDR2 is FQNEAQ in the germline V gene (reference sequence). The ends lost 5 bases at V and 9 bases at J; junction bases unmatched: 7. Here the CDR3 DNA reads TGTGCCAGCAGCCCCGGGACTACCAGTGAGCAGTTCTTC. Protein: CASSPGTTSEQFF.

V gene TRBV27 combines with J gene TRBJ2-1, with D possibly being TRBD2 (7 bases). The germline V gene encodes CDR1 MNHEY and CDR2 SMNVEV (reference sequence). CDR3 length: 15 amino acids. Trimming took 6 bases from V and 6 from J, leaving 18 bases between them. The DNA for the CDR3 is TGTGCCAGCAGCCCGGGGGGAGGGGGAATCAATGAGCAGTTCTTC. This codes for CASSPGGGGINEQFF.

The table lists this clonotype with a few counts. Written as DNA, the CDR3 is TGCAGTGCTAGTAGGGGGCGGGGGCGATACAATGAGCAGTTCTTC. It encodes CSASRGRGRYNEQFF. The chain couples TRBV20-1 to TRBJ2-1, with D possibly called TRBD1 or TRBD2 (7 bases each). The CDR3 is 15 amino acids. In germline, CDR1 is DFQATT, CDR2 SNEGSKA (reference sequence). The V gene lost 3 bases and the J gene lost 4 bases, with 16 bases spanning the gap.

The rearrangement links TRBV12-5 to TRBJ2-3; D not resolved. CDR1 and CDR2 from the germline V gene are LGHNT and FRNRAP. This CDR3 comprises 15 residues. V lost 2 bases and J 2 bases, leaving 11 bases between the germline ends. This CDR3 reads CASGLFPDLTDTQYF. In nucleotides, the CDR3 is TGTGCTAGTGGTTTGTTCCCGGATCTCACAGATACGCAGTATTTT.

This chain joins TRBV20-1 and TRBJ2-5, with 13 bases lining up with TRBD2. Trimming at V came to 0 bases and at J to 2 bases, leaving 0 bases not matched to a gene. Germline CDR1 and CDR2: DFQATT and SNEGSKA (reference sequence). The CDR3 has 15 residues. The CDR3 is CSARELAGGQETQYF. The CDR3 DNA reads TGCAGTGCTAGAGAACTAGCGGGGGGGCAAGAGACCCAGTACTTC.

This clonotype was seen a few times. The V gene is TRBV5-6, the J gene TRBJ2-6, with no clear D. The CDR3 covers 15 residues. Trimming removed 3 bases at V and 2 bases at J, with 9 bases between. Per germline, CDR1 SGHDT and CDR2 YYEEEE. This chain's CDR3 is CASSYGSAGANVLTF. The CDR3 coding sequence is TGTGCCAGCAGCTACGGGTCCGCTGGGGCCAACGTCCTGACTTTC.

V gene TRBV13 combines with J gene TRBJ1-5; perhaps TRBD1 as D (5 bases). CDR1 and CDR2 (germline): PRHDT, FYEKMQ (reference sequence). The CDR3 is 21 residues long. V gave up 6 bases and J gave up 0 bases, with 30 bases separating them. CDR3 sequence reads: CASSPYGRGGILVDSNQPQHF. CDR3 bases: TGTGCCAGCAGTCCCTACGGTAGGGGAGGAATACTTGTCGATAGCAATCAGCCCCAGCATTTT.

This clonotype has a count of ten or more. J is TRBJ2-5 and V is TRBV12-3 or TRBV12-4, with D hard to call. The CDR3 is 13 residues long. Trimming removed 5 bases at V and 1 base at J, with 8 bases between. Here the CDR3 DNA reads TGTGCCAGCAGTCTTAATACCCAAGAGACCCAGTACTTC. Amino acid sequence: CASSLNTQETQYF.

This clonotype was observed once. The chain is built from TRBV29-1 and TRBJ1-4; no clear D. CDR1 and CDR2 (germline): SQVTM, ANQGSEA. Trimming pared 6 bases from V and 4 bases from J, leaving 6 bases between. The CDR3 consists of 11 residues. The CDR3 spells CSVQNNEKLFF. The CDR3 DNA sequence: TGCAGCGTCCAGAATAATGAAAAACTGTTTTTT.